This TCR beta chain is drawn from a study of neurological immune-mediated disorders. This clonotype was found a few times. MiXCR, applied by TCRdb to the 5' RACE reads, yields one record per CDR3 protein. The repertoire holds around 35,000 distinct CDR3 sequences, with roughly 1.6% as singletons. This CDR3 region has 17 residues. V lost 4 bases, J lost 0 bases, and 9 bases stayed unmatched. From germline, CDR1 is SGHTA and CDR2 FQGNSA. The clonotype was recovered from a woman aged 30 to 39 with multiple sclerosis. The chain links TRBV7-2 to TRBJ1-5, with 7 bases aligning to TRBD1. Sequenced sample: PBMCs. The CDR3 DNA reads TGTGCCAGCAGCTCTCGACCGACAGGGCTTAGCAATCAGCCCCAGCATTTT. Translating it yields CASSSRPTGLSNQPQHF. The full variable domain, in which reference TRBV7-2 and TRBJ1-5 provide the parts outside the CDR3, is GAGVSQSPSNKVTEKGKDVELRCDPISGHTALYWYRQSLGQGLEFLIYFQGNSAPDKSGLPSDRFSAERTGGSVSTLTIQRTQQEDSAVYLCASSSRPTGLSNQPQHFGDGTRLSIL.